The clone carrying this T cell receptor (beta chain) was observed a few times. The CDR3 sequence is 19 residues long. Trimming at V came to 1 base and at J to 10 bases, leaving 17 bases not matched to a gene. Germline CDR1 reads MGHRA; CDR2 reads YSYEKL. This table comes from immunoSEQ multiplex PCR, and its TCRdb copy is limited to in-frame clones, with some not included. The sample includes 80,000 to 85,000 clones, around nine tenths seen only once; the top ten take 4.5% to 6%. This record belongs to a study of control samples from healthy donors and cancer patients. This sequence joins TRBV4-1 and TRBJ1-6, with 9 nucleotides matching TRBD1. Material for sequencing was blood. The sequence was collected from a woman in her 50s in good health. The CDR3 bases are TGCGCCAGCAGCCAAGGGGTGACGAAACAGGGGGCGAACCTGTCACCCCTCCACTTT. This sequence encodes CASSQGVTKQGANLSPLHF.